Shown below are 12 T cell receptor beta chains from a single sample sequenced in a study of cytomegalovirus exposure and HLA in healthy donors. PCR amplification relied on 60 Vbeta primers (plus 13 Jbeta primers). The method was immunoSEQ multiplex PCR; TCRdb's version includes in-frame clones alone and lacks a portion of them. The data hold fewer than 200,000 clones, with roughly 79% observed a single time. Sequencing was performed on PBMCs. The receptors originated from a man younger than 45 in good health and CMV-seronegative.

The chain joins TRBV25-1 to TRBJ1-2; D is undetermined. V shed 5 bases and J shed 11 bases, with 15 bases lying between them. CDR1 and CDR2 (germline): MGHDK, SYGVNS. CDR3 length equals 12 residues. CDR3 coding DNA: TGTGCCAGCAGTATTACATTCGGAGTGTACACCTTC. Protein product: CASSITFGVYTF.

The chain joins TRBV7-9 to TRBJ2-3; 10 nucleotides agree with TRBD2. CDR3 size: 16 residues. Trimming removed 3 bases from V and 4 bases from J; junction bases left unmatched: 7. Germline assignment: CDR1 SEHNR and CDR2 FQNEAQ (reference sequence). The CDR3 protein is CASSFPLAGRSDTQYF. CDR3 DNA: TGTGCCAGCAGCTTCCCACTAGCGGGGAGATCAGATACGCAGTATTTT.

The chain uses TRBV6-5 and TRBJ1-5; D is undetermined. V lost 10 bases, J lost 2 bases, and 15 bases lay in between. The CDR3 covers 14 residues. Looked up from germline, CDR1 is MNHEY and CDR2 is SVGAGI. The CDR3 DNA follows: TGTGCCACGAAAGGGAGTTTTGGCAATCAGCCCCAGCATTTT. Residues: CATKGSFGNQPQHF.

This clone appeared a few times. The rearrangement joins TRBV4-1 to TRBJ2-2; 10 bases are shared with TRBD2. This CDR3 spans 15 amino acids. Germline V CDR1 and CDR2: MGHRA, YSYEKL. Losses at the gene ends were 1 base for V and 7 bases for J; bases not matched to a gene: 3. CDR3 sequence: CASSQGLAGVGELFF. The CDR3 DNA reads TGCGCCAGCAGCCAAGGGCTAGCGGGGGTCGGGGAGCTGTTTTTT.

The CDR3, as DNA: TGTGCCAGCAGCTTAACTCCTAGCGGGAGCTCCTACGAGCAGTACTTC. This encodes CASSLTPSGSSYEQYF. This chain links TRBV7-3 with TRBJ2-7, with TRBD2 identical over 10 bases. Germline loops: CDR1 SGHTA, CDR2 FQGTGA. The CDR3 length is 16 residues. V was pared by 0 bases and J by 0 bases, with 2 bases of the junction left unmatched. The complete variable domain, with remaining parts taken from reference TRBV7-3 and TRBJ2-7, reads GAGVSQTPSNKVTEKGKYVELRCDPISGHTALYWYRQSLGQGPEFLIYFQGTGAADDSGLPNDRFFAVRPEGSVSTLKIQRTERGDSAVYLCASSLTPSGSSYEQYFGPGTRLTVT.

The V call is TRBV6-5, the J call TRBJ1-6; no clear D. Germline CDR1 reads MNHEY; CDR2 reads SVGAGI. V gave up 0 bases and J gave up 7 bases, with 10 bases separating them. This CDR3 spans 15 amino acids. Here the CDR3 reads CASSYSSLENSPLHF. The CDR3 DNA reads as TGTGCCAGCAGTTACTCTTCCCTAGAAAATTCACCCCTCCACTTT.

As regards this clone: Distinct nucleotide sequences in the sample also encode this CDR3. The chain carries TRBV28 and TRBJ2-7; D perhaps matches TRBD2 (5 bases). The germline gives CDR1 MDHEN, CDR2 SYDVKM. This CDR3 is built from 12 residues. V lost 2 bases and J lost 4, with 6 bases in between. In DNA form, the CDR3 reads TGTGCCAGCAGTTTACGGGGTTACGAGCAGTACTTC. Translated: CASSLRGYEQYF.

The chain carries TRBV10-3 and TRBJ1-1; 9 nucleotides agree with TRBD1. Germline CDR1 and CDR2: ENHRY and SYGVKD. V shed 6 bases and J 1 base; nucleotides not matched to a gene: 3. The CDR3 runs to 14 residues. In DNA form, the CDR3 reads TGTGCCATCAGGACACAGGGGGCGAACACTGAAGCTTTCTTT. This encodes CAIRTQGANTEAFF.

J is TRBJ2-1 and V is TRBV4-2; TRBD2 agrees at 7 bases. V trimming: 1 base; J trimming: 8 bases; junction bases outside the gene matches: 2. The CDR3 sequence is 13 residues long. CDR1 is LGHNA and CDR2 is YNFKEQ in the germline V gene. The CDR3 coding sequence is TGTGCCAGCAGCCAAGGGGGGGGGTATGAGCAGTTCTTC. Translating gives CASSQGGGYEQFF.

This chain links TRBV30 with TRBJ2-1; possible D gene TRBD1, 6 bases. V was trimmed by 4 bases and J by 7 bases, leaving 8 bases between them. The germline CDR1 and CDR2 sequences are GTSNPN and SVGIG (reference sequence). This CDR3 has 11 amino acids. CDR3 sequence: CAWKGGNEQFF. DNA for the CDR3: TGTGCCTGGAAAGGGGGAAATGAGCAGTTCTTC.

The chain joins TRBV11-2 to TRBJ2-7; TRBD2 aligns across 8 bases. CDR1 is SGHAT, CDR2 FQNNGV, per germline. CDR3 length: 17 amino acids. J was trimmed by 2 bases and V by 4 bases; bases with no gene match: 13. The CDR3 loop reads CASSSPTSGGPAYEQYF. CDR3 nucleotides: TGTGCCAGCAGCTCCCCAACGAGCGGGGGCCCCGCCTACGAGCAGTACTTC.

V gene TRBV28 combines with J gene TRBJ1-2; perhaps TRBD1 as D (6 bases). Germline V CDR1 and CDR2: MDHEN, SYDVKM. CDR3 size: 14 residues. Trimming stripped 5 bases from V and 3 bases from J, with 13 bases between. Here the CDR3 DNA reads TGTGCCAGCAGTAAAGGACAGACCCACTATGGCTACACCTTC. The encoded protein is CASSKGQTHYGYTF.